Listed below are T cell receptor beta chains from one sample, sequenced in a study of identical twins. TCRdb itself ran the 5' RACE reads through MiXCR, one entry per CDR3 protein. Among around 680,000 distinct CDR3 sequences listed, 8.5% to 9% were seen once. The same data also went into a second study, on yellow fever vaccine responses in identical twins.

Sequencing was carried out using PBMCs. The receptors stem from a woman between 18 and 29 years old in good health. The CDR3 runs from the conserved cysteine through the conserved F or W. Each record gives: CDR3 length, D gene, clone size, J gene, V gene, CDR3 DNA, CDR3 protein. The D gene is left open where the match is weak. Some rows mark clone size as missing; the rest say once, few, many or name a class of expanded clone.

len: 15; d_gene: NA; abundance: few; j_gene: TRBJ1-6; v_gene: TRBV5-6; CDR3nt: TGTGCCAGCAGTACTGAGGACAAAAAATATTCACCCCTCCACTTT; CDR3aa: CASSTEDKKYSPLHF
len: 14; d_gene: NA; abundance: few; j_gene: TRBJ2-5; v_gene: TRBV20-1; CDR3nt: TGCAGTGCTAGAGACCCGACAGTTCAAGAGACCCAGTACTTC; CDR3aa: CSARDPTVQETQYF
len: 15; d_gene: NA; abundance: NA; j_gene: TRBJ2-1; v_gene: TRBV11-3; CDR3nt: TGTGCCAGCAGCTTAGAGGGGGCTAAGGTCAATGAGCAGTTCTTC; CDR3aa: CASSLEGAKVNEQFF
len: 15; d_gene: NA; abundance: few; j_gene: TRBJ2-1; v_gene: TRBV3-1; CDR3nt: TGTGCCAGCAGCCAAGTAATAGGGGGCTACAATGAGCAGTTCTTC; CDR3aa: CASSQVIGGYNEQFF
len: 17; d_gene: TRBD1; abundance: few; j_gene: TRBJ2-7; v_gene: TRBV7-2; CDR3nt: TGTGCCAGCAGCTTAGCGGGACAGGCTTATACATTCTACGAGCAGTACTTC; CDR3aa: CASSLAGQAYTFYEQYF
len: 16; d_gene: NA; abundance: NA; j_gene: TRBJ2-7; v_gene: TRBV20-1; CDR3nt: TGCAGTGCTAGAGATTGGGGAGAGTTGGGGGCGGGCGAGCAGTACTTC; CDR3aa: CSARDWGELGAGEQYF
len: 13; d_gene: NA; abundance: NA; j_gene: TRBJ2-7; v_gene: TRBV4-1; CDR3nt: TGCGCCAGCAGCCAACTAGTTGCCTACGAGCAGTACTTC; CDR3aa: CASSQLVAYEQYF
len: 15; d_gene: TRBD2; abundance: many; j_gene: TRBJ2-3; v_gene: TRBV20-1; CDR3nt: TGCAGTGCTATCCTAGCGGGGGTCAGCACAGATACGCAGTATTTT; CDR3aa: CSAILAGVSTDTQYF
len: 12; d_gene: NA; abundance: few; j_gene: TRBJ2-4; v_gene: TRBV28; CDR3nt: TGTGCCAGCATAAGGGGGGTCGGCATTCAGTACTTC; CDR3aa: CASIRGVGIQYF
len: 14; d_gene: TRBD2; abundance: NA; j_gene: TRBJ2-7; v_gene: TRBV20-1; CDR3nt: TGCAGTGCCTCGGAGGCTAGCGGGAGAAGTGAGCAGTACTTC; CDR3aa: CSASEASGRSEQYF
len: 20; d_gene: TRBD2; abundance: NA; j_gene: TRBJ2-7; v_gene: TRBV6-2/TRBV6-3; CDR3nt: TGTGCCAGCAGTTATCAAGCTCCGAGGGAAAGCGGGGTCAGCTCCTACGAGCAGTACTTC; CDR3aa: CASSYQAPRESGVSSYEQYF
len: 17; d_gene: TRBD2; abundance: NA; j_gene: TRBJ2-3; v_gene: TRBV18; CDR3nt: TGTGCCAGCTCACCCATACCTAGCGGGCCTAGCACAGATACGCAGTATTTT; CDR3aa: CASSPIPSGPSTDTQYF
len: 13; d_gene: TRBD1; abundance: few; j_gene: TRBJ2-1; v_gene: TRBV10-3; CDR3nt: TGTGCCATCCAGGACAGGGGAGACAATGAGCAGTTCTTC; CDR3aa: CAIQDRGDNEQFF
len: 15; d_gene: NA; abundance: NA; j_gene: TRBJ2-6; v_gene: TRBV7-2; CDR3nt: TGTGCCAGCAGCCAGGTCGACTCTGGGGCCAACGTCCTGACTTTC; CDR3aa: CASSQVDSGANVLTF
len: 16; d_gene: TRBD1; abundance: few; j_gene: TRBJ2-2; v_gene: TRBV15; CDR3nt: TGTGCCACCAGCAGAGATGACAGGGGGCTAACAGGGGAGCTGTTTTTT; CDR3aa: CATSRDDRGLTGELFF
len: 16; d_gene: NA; abundance: NA; j_gene: TRBJ2-2; v_gene: TRBV5-6; CDR3nt: TGTGCCAGCAGCTTGTTTTTGTCAGGGCATACCGGGGAGCTGTTTTTT; CDR3aa: CASSLFLSGHTGELFF
len: 14; d_gene: TRBD1; abundance: NA; j_gene: TRBJ2-7; v_gene: TRBV27; CDR3nt: TGTGCCAGCAGAACACTGGGACAGTTTCCCGAGCAGTACTTC; CDR3aa: CASRTLGQFPEQYF
len: 14; d_gene: TRBD2; abundance: NA; j_gene: TRBJ2-7; v_gene: TRBV7-3; CDR3nt: TGTGCCAGCAGCTTACTGTCTAGCGGTACGGAGCAGTACTTC; CDR3aa: CASSLLSSGTEQYF
len: 12; d_gene: NA; abundance: many; j_gene: TRBJ2-2; v_gene: TRBV7-2; CDR3nt: TGTGCCAGCAGTCCGATGGACGGGGAGCTGTTTTTT; CDR3aa: CASSPMDGELFF
len: 13; d_gene: TRBD2; abundance: NA; j_gene: TRBJ2-7; v_gene: TRBV6-2/TRBV6-3; CDR3nt: TGTGCCAGCAGTTTGAGCGGGAGTCCCGAGCAGTACTTC; CDR3aa: CASSLSGSPEQYF
len: 13; d_gene: NA; abundance: NA; j_gene: TRBJ1-2; v_gene: TRBV29-1; CDR3nt: TGCAGCGCCGGAGTCGGTCAGGGCTATGGCTACACCTTC; CDR3aa: CSAGVGQGYGYTF
len: 14; d_gene: NA; abundance: NA; j_gene: TRBJ2-3; v_gene: TRBV18; CDR3nt: TGTGCCAGCTCACCACCGGCAGTGGCAGATACGCAGTATTTT; CDR3aa: CASSPPAVADTQYF
len: 15; d_gene: TRBD2; abundance: few; j_gene: TRBJ2-2; v_gene: TRBV29-1; CDR3nt: TGCAGCGTTGAAGGCGGGAGGGGTTTCACCGGGGAGCTGTTTTTT; CDR3aa: CSVEGGRGFTGELFF
len: 17; d_gene: NA; abundance: many; j_gene: TRBJ2-3; v_gene: TRBV4-2; CDR3nt: TGTGCCAGCAGCCCCGGGGCGGGGGCTAGCTCCACAGATACGCAGTATTTT; CDR3aa: CASSPGAGASSTDTQYF
len: 14; d_gene: NA; abundance: few; j_gene: TRBJ2-7; v_gene: TRBV5-6; CDR3nt: TGTGCCAGCAGCTTGGACGAACTTTCCTACGAGCAGTACTTC; CDR3aa: CASSLDELSYEQYF
len: 14; d_gene: NA; abundance: NA; j_gene: TRBJ2-7; v_gene: TRBV20-1; CDR3nt: TGCAGTGCTAGTGGGGCTAGCTCGAGTTACGAGCAGTACTTC; CDR3aa: CSASGASSSYEQYF
len: 12; d_gene: TRBD2; abundance: NA; j_gene: TRBJ2-7; v_gene: TRBV28; CDR3nt: TGTGCCAGCGGGGGACTAGCAGACGAGCAGTACTTC; CDR3aa: CASGGLADEQYF
len: 16; d_gene: TRBD2; abundance: NA; j_gene: TRBJ2-1; v_gene: TRBV6-2/TRBV6-3; CDR3nt: TGTGCCAGCACCCAAACCCCCGGACTAGCGGGGAATGAGCAGTTCTTC; CDR3aa: CASTQTPGLAGNEQFF
len: 16; d_gene: NA; abundance: few; j_gene: TRBJ2-7; v_gene: TRBV4-2; CDR3nt: TGTGCCAGCAGCCAAGAAAGTACTACCCCCTCCTACGAGCAGTACTTC; CDR3aa: CASSQESTTPSYEQYF
len: 16; d_gene: TRBD2; abundance: NA; j_gene: TRBJ2-1; v_gene: TRBV6-2/TRBV6-3; CDR3nt: TGTGCCAGCAGTCTCCGGGGCGCGGGAGGTGGCAATGAGCAGTTCTTC; CDR3aa: CASSLRGAGGGNEQFF
len: 14; d_gene: TRBD1; abundance: few; j_gene: TRBJ1-2; v_gene: TRBV29-1; CDR3nt: TGCAGCGTGGCAACCGGGACAGGGAACTATGGCTACACCTTC; CDR3aa: CSVATGTGNYGYTF
len: 14; d_gene: TRBD2; abundance: NA; j_gene: TRBJ2-1; v_gene: TRBV27; CDR3nt: TGTGCCAGCAGTTTCTGGACTAGCGGAAATGAGCAGTTCTTC; CDR3aa: CASSFWTSGNEQFF
len: 12; d_gene: NA; abundance: NA; j_gene: TRBJ2-3; v_gene: TRBV20-1; CDR3nt: TGCACTGGAAGTCCTGGCTTGGATACGCAGTATTTT; CDR3aa: CTGSPGLDTQYF
len: 17; d_gene: TRBD1; abundance: few; j_gene: TRBJ2-2; v_gene: TRBV28; CDR3nt: TGTGCCAGCAGTTTGGCCCGACAGGGGGCAAACACCGGGGAGCTGTTTTTT; CDR3aa: CASSLARQGANTGELFF
len: 14; d_gene: NA; abundance: NA; j_gene: TRBJ2-3; v_gene: TRBV25-1; CDR3nt: TGTGCCAGCAGTGAATTGCGGGTCGCAGATACGCAGTATTTT; CDR3aa: CASSELRVADTQYF
len: 14; d_gene: NA; abundance: few; j_gene: TRBJ1-5; v_gene: TRBV12-3/TRBV12-4; CDR3nt: TGTGCCAGCAGCATAACAGGGTCCAATCAGCCCCAGCATTTT; CDR3aa: CASSITGSNQPQHF
len: 15; d_gene: NA; abundance: NA; j_gene: TRBJ1-4; v_gene: TRBV9; CDR3nt: TGTGCCAGCAGCGTAGGAGTATCCAGTAATGAAAAACTGTTTTTT; CDR3aa: CASSVGVSSNEKLFF
len: 12; d_gene: NA; abundance: many; j_gene: TRBJ2-7; v_gene: TRBV29-1; CDR3nt: TGCAGCGTCCAGATTATCTCCTACGAGCAGTACTTC; CDR3aa: CSVQIISYEQYF
len: 15; d_gene: NA; abundance: many; j_gene: TRBJ2-2; v_gene: TRBV3-1; CDR3nt: TGTGCCAGCAGCCAACAGGGACCGGACACCGGGGAGCTGTTTTTT; CDR3aa: CASSQQGPDTGELFF
len: 14; d_gene: NA; abundance: few; j_gene: TRBJ2-5; v_gene: TRBV7-9; CDR3nt: TGTGCCAGCAGCTTCGAGACAGCTCAAGAGACCCAGTACTTC; CDR3aa: CASSFETAQETQYF
len: 15; d_gene: TRBD2; abundance: NA; j_gene: TRBJ2-1; v_gene: TRBV6-2/TRBV6-3; CDR3nt: TGTGCCAGCAACTACCTAGCGGGAGGTTCCAATGAGCAGTTCTTC; CDR3aa: CASNYLAGGSNEQFF
len: 13; d_gene: NA; abundance: few; j_gene: TRBJ2-7; v_gene: TRBV29-1; CDR3nt: TGCAGCTTTTCCGGGACACCAGCCTACGAGCAGTACTTC; CDR3aa: CSFSGTPAYEQYF
len: 11; d_gene: NA; abundance: NA; j_gene: TRBJ1-1; v_gene: TRBV10-3; CDR3nt: TGTGCCATCTCGTGGGAGGATGAAGCTTTCTTT; CDR3aa: CAISWEDEAFF